The present T cell receptor (beta chain) was sequenced within a study of cytomegalovirus exposure and HLA in healthy donors. Whole-study findings and limits: Earlier analysis found most TCR beta V segments productive about 87% or about 30% of the time. The study listed about 150 cytomegalovirus-associated TCR beta chains. Accurate predictions that matched the HLA-A and HLA-B alleles of most subjects were reportedly made from TCR beta sequences.

This clone was picked up a small number of times. The antigen is unknown. Germline CDR1 SGHRS, CDR2 YFSETQ. This CDR3 region has 18 residues. V was pared by 2 bases and J by 0 bases, with 6 bases of the junction left unmatched. With 60 Vbeta and 13 Jbeta primers, the PCR was carried out. Produced via immunoSEQ multiplex PCR; TCRdb's table is partial and in-frame only. Of tens of thousands of clones listed, 10% are singletons. Sequencing input: PBMCs. The sequence came from a man in his 60s in good health and CMV-seropositive. The chain joins TRBV5-1 to TRBJ2-1; 12 bases are a match to TRBD2. CDR3 residues: CASSFPGLAGPSYNEQFF. The CDR3 nucleotides read TGCGCCAGCAGCTTCCCGGGACTAGCGGGTCCCTCCTACAATGAGCAGTTCTTC.